What follows is one T cell receptor (beta chain) and its context. The sample comes from a study of T cell changes during pregnancy in multiple sclerosis. This CDR3 is built from 14 residues. Trimming removed 7 bases from V and 2 bases from J; junction bases left unmatched: 5. Germline assignment: CDR1 MGHRA and CDR2 YSYEKL. Libraries were prepared by immunoSEQ multiplex PCR; TCRdb keeps only in-frame clonotypes and omits some of them. The repertoire consists of 69,000 or so clones, with roughly 92% occurring once and the leading ten covering about 2.3%. The specimen was peripheral blood, collected before pregnancy. The sequence derives from a female donor with multiple sclerosis, enrolled in a pregnancy study. J is TRBJ2-1 and V is TRBV4-1; 7 nucleotides line up with TRBD2. The CDR3 sequence: CASKEAGTYNEQFF. The CDR3 DNA sequence: TGCGCCAGCAAGGAAGCGGGGACCTACAATGAGCAGTTCTTC.